Presented here are 28 T cell receptor beta chains from one specimen sequenced in a study of blood T cell repertoires in COVID-19. The table came from immunoSEQ multiplex PCR; TCRdb's copy has only in-frame clones and leaves some out. The sample shows about 200,000 clones, approximately 87% of them seen only once. Sequencing was performed on peripheral blood. The source of these receptors is a man in his 60s who had recovered from COVID-19.

On this clone itself: The junction does not match germline at one end; this may be a read error. The CDR3 sequence: CASSIASSYNEQFF. DNA for the CDR3: TGTGCCAGTAGCATAGCGAGCTCCTACAATGAGCAGTTCTTC. V is TRBV19 and J is TRBJ2-1, with D possibly being TRBD2 (5 bases). The CDR3 contains 14 residues. The germline CDR1 and CDR2 sequences are LNHDA and SQIVND (reference sequence). Full variable domain (rest looked up from reference TRBV19 and TRBJ2-1): DGGITQSPKYLFRKEGQNVTLSCEQNLNHDAMYWYRQDPGQGLRLIYYSQIVNDFQKGDIAEGYSVSREKKESFPLTVTSAQKNPTAFYLCASSIASSYNEQFFGPGTRLTVL.

This sequence joins TRBV10-1 and TRBJ2-7; the D gene is possibly TRBD1 (5 bases). Trimming pared 7 bases from V and 3 bases from J, leaving 19 bases between. This CDR3 is built from 15 residues. In germline, CDR1 is WNHNN, CDR2 SYGVQD (reference sequence). This CDR3 is CASTPRPDIYYEQYF. CDR3 nucleotides: TGCGCCAGCACCCCCCGCCCGGACATTTACTACGAGCAGTACTTC.

This clone was counted a single time. V gene TRBV2 combines with J gene TRBJ2-1; no clear D. V lost 6 bases, J lost 2 bases, and 11 bases lay in between. CDR1 and CDR2 (germline): SNHLY, FYNNEI. CDR3 length: 14 residues. CDR3: CASREASAYNEQFF. DNA for the CDR3: TGTGCCAGCAGAGAGGCCTCTGCCTACAATGAGCAGTTCTTC.

V usage is TRBV5-5 and J usage is TRBJ1-2, with 7 nucleotides matching TRBD1. V shed 0 bases, J shed 3 bases, and the junction held 5 bases outside the gene matches. The germline CDR1 and CDR2 sequences are SGHKS and YYEKEE (reference sequence). CDR3 size: 15 residues. The CDR3: CASSLEGTAHYGYTF. The CDR3 DNA follows: TGTGCCAGCAGCTTGGAAGGGACAGCACACTATGGCTACACCTTC.

The chain recombines TRBV10-1 with TRBJ1-2; 10 positions match TRBD1. CDR1 and CDR2 from the germline V gene are WNHNN and SYGVQD (reference sequence). The CDR3 sequence is 15 residues long. With 3 bases clipped from V and 6 bases from J, the junction kept 7 bases outside the gene matches. CDR3 DNA: TGCGCCAGCAGTGATGGACAGGGGGTAGTGGATGGCTACACCTTC. This encodes CASSDGQGVVDGYTF.

This clone was found a few times. The CDR3: CASSLVWGGNTEAFF. CDR3 coding DNA: TGTGCCAGCAGCTTAGTTTGGGGCGGGAACACTGAAGCTTTCTTT. The chain carries TRBV7-2 and TRBJ1-1, with D possibly matching TRBD1 (5 bases). CDR1 is SGHTA and CDR2 is FQGNSA in the germline V gene. CDR3 length: 15 residues. Trimming pared 1 base from V and 1 base from J, leaving 10 bases between.

This chain uses TRBV1 with TRBJ2-5; the listed D gene, TRBD2, was not tested against the DNA. TRBV1 is recorded as a pseudogene. This CDR3 contains 18 residues. Written as DNA, the CDR3 is TGCACCAGCAGCCCCAAATACCCTGGACTAGCGGGGGTAGAGACCCAGTACTTC. Translated: CTSSPKYPGLAGVETQYF.

Details on this clone: One end of the junction varies from germline; a read error may be responsible. V gene TRBV5-3 combines with J gene TRBJ2-7, with D maybe TRBD2 (6 bases). TRBV5-3 is classed as an ORF, of uncertain function. The CDR3 loop spans 14 amino acids. CDR3 in amino acids: CARSLKRTSWNAPF. CDR3 coding DNA: TGTGCCAGAAGCTTGAAGAGAACTAGCTGGAATGCGCCTTTC.

This chain connects TRBV19 to TRBJ1-5; 12 positions match TRBD1. CDR3 length: 17 amino acids. Germline assignment: CDR1 LNHDA and CDR2 SQIVND (reference sequence). J gave up 1 base and V 6 bases, and 7 bases lay outside the gene matches. CDR3 protein: CASSRDRGRESNQPQHF. The CDR3 bases are TGTGCCAGTAGCCGGGACAGGGGGCGAGAGAGCAATCAGCCCCAGCATTTT. Full variable domain (outside the CDR3, taken from reference TRBV19 and TRBJ1-5): DGGITQSPKYLFRKEGQNVTLSCEQNLNHDAMYWYRQDPGQGLRLIYYSQIVNDFQKGDIAEGYSVSREKKESFPLTVTSAQKNPTAFYLCASSRDRGRESNQPQHFGDGTRLSIL.

CDR3 region: CASTGAGGPGNEQFF. In DNA form, the CDR3 reads TGTGCCAGCACCGGAGCGGGGGGGCCTGGCAATGAGCAGTTCTTC. The genes are TRBV2 and TRBJ2-1; TRBD2 aligns across 10 bases. Germline trimming cut 7 bases from V and 6 bases from J; bases unmatched to any gene: 9. The CDR3 spans 15 residues. The germline V gene has CDR1 SNHLY and CDR2 FYNNEI.

The chain joins TRBV3-1 (or the pseudogene TRBV3-2) to TRBJ2-3, with TRBD2 identical over 8 bases. Trimming at V came to 5 bases and at J to 1 base, leaving 5 bases not matched to a gene. The germline V gene has CDR1 LGHDT and CDR2 YNNKEL (reference sequence). CDR3 length: 15 amino acids. CDR3 sequence: CASSFPTSGTDTQYF. Written as DNA, the CDR3 is TGTGCCAGCAGCTTCCCGACTAGCGGCACAGATACGCAGTATTTT.

The gene calls are TRBV27 and TRBJ2-7; 11 bases are shared with TRBD2. The CDR3 totals 18 residues. The J segment lost 7 bases and the V segment lost 6 bases, leaving 20 bases of the junction unmatched. Germline V gene lookup returns CDR1 MNHEY and CDR2 SMNVEV (reference sequence). The CDR3 DNA sequence: TGTGCCAGCAGCCCTCGCCCGGACTGGCTAGCGGGGGGCGAGGAGCAGTACTTC. Translated, it gives CASSPRPDWLAGGEEQYF.

This chain joins TRBV9 and TRBJ2-7; D possibly corresponds to TRBD2 (5 bases). This CDR3 region has 14 residues. From germline, CDR1 is SGDLS and CDR2 YYNGEE. V was shortened by 2 bases and J by 0 bases, with 9 bases between the two germline ends. For the CDR3, the DNA is TGTGCCAGCAGCGTCAGGACTGGCTCCTACGAGCAGTACTTC. Protein sequence: CASSVRTGSYEQYF. The full variable domain, rest sourced from reference TRBV9 and TRBJ2-7, is DSGVTQTPKHLITATGQRVTLRCSPRSGDLSVYWYQQSLDQGLQFLIQYYNGEERAKGNILERFSAQQFPDLHSELNLSSLELGDSALYFCASSVRTGSYEQYFGPGTRLTVT.

The rearrangement uses TRBV6-2 or TRBV6-3 and TRBJ2-7; D is ambiguous. There are 15 residues in the CDR3. Germline V gives CDR1 MNHEY, CDR2 SVGEGT. V lost 4 bases and J 1 base, leaving 14 bases between the germline ends. The CDR3 sequence is CASSSHLVGSYEQYF. The CDR3 DNA reads as TGTGCCAGCAGTTCCCACCTAGTCGGGTCCTACGAGCAGTACTTC.

The CDR3, as DNA: TGTGCCAGCAGCCCGAAGGGGATGGTGAACACTGAAGCTTTCTTT. It is translated as CASSPKGMVNTEAFF. The chain uses TRBV7-3 and TRBJ1-1, with D possibly being TRBD1 (5 bases). In germline, CDR1 is SGHTA, CDR2 FQGTGA. V dropped 5 bases and J dropped 0 bases, with 13 bases sitting between them. The CDR3 covers 15 residues.

This chain connects TRBV28 to TRBJ2-7; weak D call: TRBD2 (6 bases). Trimming stripped 9 bases from V and 7 bases from J, with 13 bases between. This CDR3 is built from 11 residues. Looked up from germline, CDR1 is MDHEN and CDR2 is SYDVKM. CDR3 nucleotide sequence: TGTGCCAGTAATGTTGGGGGGGAGCAGTACTTC. Protein sequence: CASNVGGEQYF.

The rearrangement links TRBV6-2 or TRBV6-3 to TRBJ1-2; D is unresolved. Trimming removed 0 bases at V and 10 bases at J, with 12 bases between. CDR1 and CDR2 (germline): MNHEY, SVGEGT. CDR3 size: 13 residues. The CDR3 loop reads CASSYSERISYTF. Written as DNA, the CDR3 is TGTGCCAGCAGTTACTCGGAGAGGATTTCCTACACCTTC.

In this sample, this clone turned up once. This chain connects TRBV3-1 (or the pseudogene TRBV3-2) to TRBJ1-5; D unclear. The germline CDR1 and CDR2 sequences are LGHDT and YNNKEL (reference sequence). This CDR3 has 13 amino acids. The ends were cut back, 2 bases at V and 9 bases at J, with 11 bases in the middle. The CDR3 is CASSQTDSGPQHF. The CDR3 DNA sequence: TGTGCCAGCAGCCAAACGGATTCGGGGCCCCAGCATTTT.

The chain recombines TRBV7-8 with TRBJ1-5; D is undetermined. The CDR3 loop spans 15 amino acids. Trimming removed 1 base from V and 4 bases from J, with 11 bases in between. Germline-derived CDR1 and CDR2 are SGHVS and FQNEAQ. CDR3 in DNA: TGTGCCAGCAGCTTAGATTTGGCCTTGAATCAGCCCCAGCATTTT. It is translated as CASSLDLALNQPQHF.

The chain uses TRBV7-9 and TRBJ1-6; TRBD1 matches 8 bases. This CDR3 is 14 amino acids long. Germline trimming cut 4 bases from V and 10 bases from J; bases unmatched to any gene: 6. Per germline, CDR1 SEHNR and CDR2 FQNEAQ (reference sequence). CDR3 nucleotides: TGTGCCAGCAGCTCCGACAGGGGTAGGTCACCCCTCCACTTT. Its translation: CASSSDRGRSPLHF.

V usage is TRBV7-9 and J usage is TRBJ2-3; 8 nucleotides match TRBD1. After removal of 5 bases from V and 3 bases from J, the junction contained 10 bases not matched to a gene. Germline V gene sequence: CDR1 SEHNR, CDR2 FQNEAQ (reference sequence). The CDR3 length is 16 residues. The CDR3 DNA follows: TGTGCCAGCAGCGCCTCCAGGGGGCAGCGGACAGATACGCAGTATTTT. Translating it yields CASSASRGQRTDTQYF.

This rearrangement joins TRBV28 to TRBJ1-1; D might be TRBD1 (5 bases). Germline CDR1 reads MDHEN; CDR2 reads SYDVKM. The CDR3 contains 13 residues. The V end was cut by 3 bases, the J end by 6 bases, with 11 bases between. The CDR3 coding sequence is TGTGCCAGCAGTTTGGGAGGGGCTCCTGAAGCTTTCTTT. As protein: CASSLGGAPEAFF.

The chain carries TRBV3-1 (or the pseudogene TRBV3-2) and TRBJ1-4, with D possibly matching TRBD1 (6 bases). Germline assignment: CDR1 LGHDT and CDR2 YNNKEL (reference sequence). The V end lost 1 base, the J end lost 9 bases, and 12 bases lay between the germline ends. This CDR3 has 14 residues. The CDR3 DNA is TGTGCCAGCAGCCAAGGCAACAGGGCCCAAAAACTGTTTTTT. It yields the protein CASSQGNRAQKLFF.

In nucleotides, the CDR3 is TGTGCCTGGAGTCCCCCCTTACTAGCGGGAGGCAATGAGCAGTTCTTC. It is translated as CAWSPPLLAGGNEQFF. The chain joins TRBV30 to TRBJ2-1, with 12 bases fitting TRBD2. The germline V gene encodes CDR1 GTSNPN and CDR2 SVGIG (reference sequence). The CDR3 length is 16 residues. V dropped 2 bases and J dropped 6; count of bases not matched to a gene: 8.

This rearrangement joins TRBV24-1 to TRBJ1-2; 8 bases agree with TRBD1. V shed 3 bases and J 7 bases; nucleotides not matched to a gene: 9. Germline lookup yields CDR1 KGHDR and CDR2 SFDVKD. The CDR3 spans 15 residues. Here the CDR3 reads CATSDPGTGVSGYTF. The DNA of the CDR3 is TGTGCCACCAGTGATCCCGGGACAGGCGTTTCTGGCTACACCTTC.

This chain joins TRBV6-5 and TRBJ1-2; no definite D call. V gave up 2 bases and J gave up 8 bases, with 15 bases separating them. The CDR3 is 14 amino acids. Looked up from germline, CDR1 is MNHEY and CDR2 is SVGAGI. DNA of the CDR3: TGTGCCAGCAGTTACCCCCAGGAGGATGGCGGCTACACCTTC. Its protein product is CASSYPQEDGGYTF.

Only one count was recorded for this clone. The chain links TRBV7-2 to TRBJ2-5; D is unresolved. The CDR3 runs 14 residues. Trimming stripped 2 bases from V and 2 bases from J, with 9 bases between. Germline lookup yields CDR1 SGHTA and CDR2 FQGNSA. The CDR3 DNA is TGTGCCAGCAGCTTATCGTGGAGTCAAGAGACCCAGTACTTC. It encodes CASSLSWSQETQYF.

J is TRBJ2-3 and V is TRBV7-2; 8 bases are a match to TRBD1. The germline gives CDR1 SGHTA, CDR2 FQGNSA. The CDR3 has 15 residues. The V segment lost 5 bases and the J segment 2 bases; nucleotides outside the gene matches: 6. The CDR3 DNA follows: TGTGCCAGCAGCCCTCTACAGGGGGTCACAGATACGCAGTATTTT. It is translated as CASSPLQGVTDTQYF.